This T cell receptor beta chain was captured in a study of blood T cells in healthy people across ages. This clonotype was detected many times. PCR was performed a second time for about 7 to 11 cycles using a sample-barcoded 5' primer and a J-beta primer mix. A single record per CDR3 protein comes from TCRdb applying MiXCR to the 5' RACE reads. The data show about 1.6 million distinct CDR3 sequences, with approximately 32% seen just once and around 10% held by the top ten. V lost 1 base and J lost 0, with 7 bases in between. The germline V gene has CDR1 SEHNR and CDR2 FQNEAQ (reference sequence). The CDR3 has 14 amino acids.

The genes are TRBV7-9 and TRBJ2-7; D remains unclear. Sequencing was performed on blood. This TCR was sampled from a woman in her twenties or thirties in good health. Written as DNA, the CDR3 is TGTGCCAGCAGCTTAGTCACGAGCTCCTACGAGCAGTACTTC. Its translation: CASSLVTSSYEQYF.